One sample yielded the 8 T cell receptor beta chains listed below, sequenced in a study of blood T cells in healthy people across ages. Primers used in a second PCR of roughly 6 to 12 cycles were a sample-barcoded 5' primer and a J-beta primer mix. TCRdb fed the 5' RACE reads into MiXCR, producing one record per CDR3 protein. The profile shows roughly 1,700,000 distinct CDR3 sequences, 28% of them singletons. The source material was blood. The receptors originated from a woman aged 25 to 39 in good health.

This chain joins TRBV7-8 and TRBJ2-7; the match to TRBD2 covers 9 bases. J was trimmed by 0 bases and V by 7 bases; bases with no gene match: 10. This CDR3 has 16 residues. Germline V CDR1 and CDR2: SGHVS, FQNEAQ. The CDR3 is CASTGLALPSSYEQYF. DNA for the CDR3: TGTGCCAGCACCGGACTAGCGCTACCGAGCTCCTACGAGCAGTACTTC.

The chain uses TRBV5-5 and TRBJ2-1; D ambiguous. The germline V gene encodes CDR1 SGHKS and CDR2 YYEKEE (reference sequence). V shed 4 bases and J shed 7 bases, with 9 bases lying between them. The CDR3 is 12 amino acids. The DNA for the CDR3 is TGTGCCAGCAGCGCTGAGGAGAATGAGCAGTTCTTC. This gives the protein CASSAEENEQFF. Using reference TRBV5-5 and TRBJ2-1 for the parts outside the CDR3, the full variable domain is DAGVTQSPTHLIKTRGQQVTLRCSPISGHKSVSWYQQVLGQGPQFIFQYYEKEERGRGNFPDRFSARQFPNYSSELNVNALLLGDSALYLCASSAEENEQFFGPGTRLTVL.

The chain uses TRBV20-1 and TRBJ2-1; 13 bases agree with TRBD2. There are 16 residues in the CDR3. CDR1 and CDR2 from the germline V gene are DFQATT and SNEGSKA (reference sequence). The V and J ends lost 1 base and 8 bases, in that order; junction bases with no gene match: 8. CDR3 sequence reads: CSARVTSGGKGDEQFF. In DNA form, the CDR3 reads TGCAGTGCTAGAGTGACTAGCGGGGGGAAGGGCGATGAGCAGTTCTTC.

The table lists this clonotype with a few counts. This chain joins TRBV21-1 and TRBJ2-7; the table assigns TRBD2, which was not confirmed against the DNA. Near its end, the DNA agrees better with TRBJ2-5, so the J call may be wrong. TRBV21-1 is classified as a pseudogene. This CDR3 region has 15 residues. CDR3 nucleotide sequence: TGTGCCAGCAGCAAAGGTTTCGCGACTATTGAGACCCAGTACTTC. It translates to CASSKGFATIETQYF.

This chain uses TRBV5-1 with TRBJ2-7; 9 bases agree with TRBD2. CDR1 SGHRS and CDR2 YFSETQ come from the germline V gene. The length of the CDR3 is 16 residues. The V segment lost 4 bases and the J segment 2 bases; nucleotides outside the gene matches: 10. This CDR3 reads CASSTPSGVGTYEQYF. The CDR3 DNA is TGCGCCAGCAGCACCCCTAGCGGGGTGGGGACCTACGAGCAGTACTTC.

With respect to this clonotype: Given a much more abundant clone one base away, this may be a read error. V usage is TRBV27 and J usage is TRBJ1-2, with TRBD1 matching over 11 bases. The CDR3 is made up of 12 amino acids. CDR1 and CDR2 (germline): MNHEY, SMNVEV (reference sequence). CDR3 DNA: TGTGTCAGCAAGGGACAGGGGGGACTACACACCTTC. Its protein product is CVSKGQGGLHTF.

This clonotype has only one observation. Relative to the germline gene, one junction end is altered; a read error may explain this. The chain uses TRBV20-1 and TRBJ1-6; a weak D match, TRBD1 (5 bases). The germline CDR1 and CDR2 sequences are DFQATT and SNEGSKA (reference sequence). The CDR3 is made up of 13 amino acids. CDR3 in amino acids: CSVRQTPNSPLYF. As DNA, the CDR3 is TGCAGTGTTCGACAGACGCCTAATTCACCCCTCTACTTT.

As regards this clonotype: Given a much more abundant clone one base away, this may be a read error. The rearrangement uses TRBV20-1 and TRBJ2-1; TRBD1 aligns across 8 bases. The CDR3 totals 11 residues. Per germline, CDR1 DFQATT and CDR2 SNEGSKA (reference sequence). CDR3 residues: CSAGQGESEVF. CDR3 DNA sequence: TGCAGTGCTGGACAGGGTGAATCGGAGGTCTTC.